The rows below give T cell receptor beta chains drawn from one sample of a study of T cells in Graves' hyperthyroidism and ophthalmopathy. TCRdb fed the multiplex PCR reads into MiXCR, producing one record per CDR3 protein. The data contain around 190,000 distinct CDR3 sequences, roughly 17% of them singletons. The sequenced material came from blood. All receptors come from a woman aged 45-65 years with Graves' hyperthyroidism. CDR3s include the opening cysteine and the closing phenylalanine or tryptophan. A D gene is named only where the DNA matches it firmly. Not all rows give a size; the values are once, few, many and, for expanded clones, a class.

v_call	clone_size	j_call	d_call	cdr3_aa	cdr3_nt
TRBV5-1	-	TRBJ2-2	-	CASSLEVAGTAGELFF	TGCGCCAGCAGCTTGGAAGTGGCGGGGACCGCCGGGGAGCTGTTTTTT
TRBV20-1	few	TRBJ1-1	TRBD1	CSARATGLTEAFF	TGCAGTGCTAGAGCGACAGGGCTCACTGAAGCTTTCTTT
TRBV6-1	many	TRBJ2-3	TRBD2	CASSDPGLAYHTQYF	TGTGCCAGCAGTGACCCGGGACTAGCGTATCATACGCAGTATTTT
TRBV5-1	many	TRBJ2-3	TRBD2	CASSVEGGPDTQYF	TGCGCCAGCAGTGTGGAGGGAGGGCCAGATACGCAGTATTTT
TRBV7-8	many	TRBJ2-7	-	CASGPRINYEQYF	TGTGCCAGCGGACCCAGAATAAACTACGAGCAGTACTTC
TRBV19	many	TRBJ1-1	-	CASSSRLGASRTEAFF	TGTGCCAGTAGTAGTAGGTTGGGGGCTTCGAGAACTGAAGCTTTCTTT
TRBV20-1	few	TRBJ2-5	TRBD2	CSARETSGSIETQYF	TGCAGTGCTAGGGAGACTAGCGGGAGTATTGAGACCCAGTACTTC
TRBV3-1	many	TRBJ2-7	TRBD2	CASRPTSGTSYEQYF	TGTGCCAGCAGGCCCACTAGCGGGACGTCCTACGAGCAGTACTTC
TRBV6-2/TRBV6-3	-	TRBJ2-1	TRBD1	CASSIGTGTWEEQFF	TGTGCCAGCAGTATCGGGACAGGGACGTGGGAAGAGCAGTTCTTC
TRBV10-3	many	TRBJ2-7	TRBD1	CAIRRTGHPYEQYF	TGTGCCATCAGGAGGACAGGGCACCCCTACGAGCAGTACTTC
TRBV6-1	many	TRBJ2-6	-	CASSRGSGSGANVLTF	TGTGCCAGCAGTCGAGGTTCAGGGTCTGGGGCCAACGTCCTGACTTTC
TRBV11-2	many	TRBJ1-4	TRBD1	CASKPSGQRNEKLFF	TGTGCCAGCAAACCTTCGGGACAGCGTAATGAAAAACTGTTTTTT
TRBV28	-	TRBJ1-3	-	CASSLGFPNTIYF	TGTGCCAGCAGTTTAGGGTTTCCAAACACCATATATTTT
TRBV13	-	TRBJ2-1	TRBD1	CASSLPGTGGWEQFF	TGTGCCAGCAGCTTACCTGGGACAGGGGGTTGGGAGCAGTTCTTC
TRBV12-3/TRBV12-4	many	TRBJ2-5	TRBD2	CASSKRGLAGTHETQYF	TGTGCCAGCAGTAAACGGGGACTAGCGGGAACCCACGAGACCCAGTACTTC
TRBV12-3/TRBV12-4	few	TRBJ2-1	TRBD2	CASSLIPTSGRANEQFF	TGTGCCAGCAGTTTAATTCCGACTAGCGGGAGGGCCAATGAGCAGTTCTTC
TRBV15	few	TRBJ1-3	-	CATSRAGGSSGNTIYF	TGTGCCACCAGCAGAGCGGGAGGGTCCTCTGGAAACACCATATATTTT
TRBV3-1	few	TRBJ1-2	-	CASRSTFDNYGYTF	TGTGCCAGCAGATCAACCTTTGACAACTATGGCTACACCTTC
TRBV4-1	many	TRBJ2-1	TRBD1	CASSQGSDREDNEQFF	TGCGCCAGCAGCCAAGGCTCGGACAGGGAAGACAATGAGCAGTTCTTC
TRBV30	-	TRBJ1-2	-	CAWSVLKGTASGYTF	TGTGCCTGGAGTGTACTGAAAGGGACGGCCTCTGGCTACACCTTC
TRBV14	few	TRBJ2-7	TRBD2	CASSQESLAAYEQYF	TGTGCCAGCAGCCAAGAAAGTCTAGCGGCCTACGAGCAGTACTTC
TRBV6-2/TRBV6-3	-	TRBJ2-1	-	CASSSYSGPPFQHEQFF	TGTGCCAGCAGTTCTTATTCGGGTCCCCCATTCCAGCATGAGCAGTTCTTC
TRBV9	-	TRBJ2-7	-	CASSVSPSSPYEQYF	TGTGCCAGCAGCGTATCCCCTAGCAGCCCCTACGAGCAGTACTTC
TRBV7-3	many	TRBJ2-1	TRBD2	CASSPTSETYNEQFF	TGTGCCAGCAGCCCAACTAGCGAAACCTACAATGAGCAGTTCTTC
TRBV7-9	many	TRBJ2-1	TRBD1	CASKQGAGSYNEQFF	TGTGCCAGCAAACAGGGGGCAGGCTCCTACAATGAGCAGTTCTTC
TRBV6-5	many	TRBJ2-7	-	CASSYSGPRRHEQYF	TGTGCCAGCAGTTACTCAGGGCCCCGCCGGCACGAGCAGTACTTC
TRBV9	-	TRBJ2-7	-	CASSVAAGGEQYF	TGTGCCAGCAGCGTAGCGGCAGGAGGGGAGCAGTACTTC
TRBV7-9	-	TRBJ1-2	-	CASSPRPNNYGYTF	TGTGCCAGCAGCCCTAGACCGAACAACTATGGCTACACCTTC
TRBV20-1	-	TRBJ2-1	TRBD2	CSARDPLLAGVGREQFF	TGCAGTGCTAGAGACCCCCTACTAGCGGGAGTAGGACGGGAGCAGTTCTTC
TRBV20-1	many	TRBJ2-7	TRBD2	CSAREGLARRYEQYF	TGCAGTGCTAGAGAGGGACTAGCTAGGAGATACGAGCAGTACTTC
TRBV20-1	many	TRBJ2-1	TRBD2	CSARTPGTSGNNEQFF	TGCAGTGCTAGGACTCCCGGGACTAGCGGGAACAATGAGCAGTTCTTC
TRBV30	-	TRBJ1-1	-	CAWSRRKNTEAFF	TGTGCCTGGAGTCGGCGTAAGAACACTGAAGCTTTCTTT
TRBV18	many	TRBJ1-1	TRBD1	CASSPGGQGNTEAFF	TGTGCCAGCTCACCAGGGGGACAGGGAAACACTGAAGCTTTCTTT
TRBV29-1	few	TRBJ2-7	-	CSVESLYEQYF	TGCAGCGTTGAATCCCTCTACGAGCAGTACTTC
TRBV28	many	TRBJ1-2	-	CASSYFDSLRYYGYTF	TGTGCCAGCAGTTACTTCGACAGCCTCAGATACTATGGCTACACCTTC
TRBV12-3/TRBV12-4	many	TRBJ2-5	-	CASSLALGKQETQYF	TGTGCCAGCAGTTTAGCGCTTGGGAAACAAGAGACCCAGTACTTC
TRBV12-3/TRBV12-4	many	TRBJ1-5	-	CASTQGSGFQPQHF	TGTGCCAGCACCCAGGGATCCGGGTTTCAGCCCCAGCATTTT
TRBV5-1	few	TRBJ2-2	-	CASSGTGELFF	TGCGCCAGCTCCGGGACCGGGGAGCTGTTTTTT
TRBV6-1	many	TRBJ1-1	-	CASISSGLSAEAFF	TGTGCCAGCATCAGCTCGGGGCTGAGCGCTGAAGCTTTCTTT
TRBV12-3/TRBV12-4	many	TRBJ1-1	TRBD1	CASLRDRSNTEAFF	TGTGCCAGCTTACGGGACAGGTCGAACACTGAAGCTTTCTTT
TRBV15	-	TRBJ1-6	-	CATSRGTAEFPLHF	TGTGCCACCAGCAGAGGGACCGCAGAATTCCCCCTCCACTTT
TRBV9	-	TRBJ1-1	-	CASSASTEMNTEAFF	TGTGCCAGCAGCGCGTCGACAGAGATGAACACTGAAGCTTTCTTT
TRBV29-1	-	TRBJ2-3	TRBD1	CSVEVGDRGPTDTQYF	TGCAGCGTTGAAGTGGGGGACAGGGGGCCAACAGATACGCAGTATTTT
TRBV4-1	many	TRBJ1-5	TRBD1	CASSQDVTGDHQPQHF	TGCGCCAGCAGCCAAGATGTAACAGGGGATCATCAGCCCCAGCATTTT
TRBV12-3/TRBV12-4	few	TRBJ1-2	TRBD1	CASSPDRLYGYTF	TGTGCCAGCAGCCCGGACAGGCTTTATGGCTACACCTTC
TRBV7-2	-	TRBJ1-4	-	CASRPRGTTNEKLFF	TGTGCCAGCAGACCGAGGGGAACAACTAATGAAAAACTGTTTTTT
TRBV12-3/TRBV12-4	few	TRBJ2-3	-	CASKTDTQYF	TGTGCCAGCAAAACAGATACGCAGTATTTT
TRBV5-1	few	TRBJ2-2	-	CASRTVADGNTGELFF	TGCGCCAGCAGGACCGTAGCGGATGGGAACACCGGGGAGCTGTTTTTT
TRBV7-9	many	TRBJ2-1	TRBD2	CASSLNQRSGRYNEQFF	TGTGCCAGCAGCTTAAATCAGCGAAGCGGGAGGTACAATGAGCAGTTCTTC
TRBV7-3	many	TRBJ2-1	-	CASSLGSGLLFF	TGTGCCAGCAGCCTAGGGTCGGGACTGCTGTTCTTC
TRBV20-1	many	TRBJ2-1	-	CSARVYGPQGNEQFF	TGCAGTGCTAGAGTATATGGACCACAGGGCAATGAGCAGTTCTTC
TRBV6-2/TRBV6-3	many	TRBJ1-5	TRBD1	CASSYEPGGDLNQPQHF	TGTGCCAGCAGTTACGAGCCAGGGGGTGACCTTAATCAGCCCCAGCATTTT
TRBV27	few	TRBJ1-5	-	CASSLSGAINQPQHF	TGTGCCAGCAGTTTATCAGGGGCGATCAATCAGCCCCAGCATTTT